A single T cell receptor beta chain is shown here with its context. The antigen is not known. The CDR3 is 14 amino acids. CDR1 is SGHTA and CDR2 is FQGNSA in the germline V gene. The V end lost 11 bases, the J end lost 8 bases, and 24 bases lay between the germline ends. This entry comes from a study of cytomegalovirus exposure and HLA in healthy donors. PCR was performed using 60 Vbeta and 13 Jbeta primers. Method: immunoSEQ multiplex PCR; TCRdb's copy keeps in-frame clones and lacks some. The table lists 150,000 to 200,000 clones. Findings of the study overall: Some V segments, TRBV6-2 and TRBV6-3 among them, were indistinguishable and were therefore excluded. The authors enumerated over 150 TCR beta chains as linked to cytomegalovirus. In a later analysis, at a false discovery rate of 0.05, approximately 15,000 TCR beta sequences matched HLA alleles.

This sequence joins TRBV7-2 and TRBJ1-2; D may be TRBD1 (6 bases). Sequenced: PBMCs. The receptor was isolated from a man aged 30-40 years in good health and CMV-seronegative. Here the CDR3 DNA reads TGTGCCGGAACTTGGGACACACCAGGATTAGGCTACACCTTC. Its protein is CAGTWDTPGLGYTF.